Detailed here is one TCR beta chain. What it recognizes is unknown. The junction had 7 bases not matched to a gene; V was cut back by 2 bases and J by 7 bases. Germline-derived CDR1 and CDR2 are MNHEY and SVGAGI. This CDR3 contains 16 residues. 60 Vbeta and 13 Jbeta primers were used in PCR. Libraries were prepared by immunoSEQ multiplex PCR; TCRdb keeps only in-frame clonotypes and omits some of them. In the table there are under 200,000 clones, over 70% of which are singletons. The data are from a study of cytomegalovirus exposure and HLA in healthy donors. Points from the study as a whole: HLA alleles were associated with 15,000 to 20,000 TCR beta sequences in a later analysis at 0.05 false discovery rate. Later analysis placed DRB1 highest and HLA-C lowest in TCR association rates, which differed by HLA locus. Beyond CMV serostatus, there was no information to go on about immune exposure.

The sequencing input was PBMCs. The chain has TRBV6-5 and TRBJ2-1, with 11 nucleotides matching TRBD2. This TCR came from a woman in her fifties or sixties in good health and CMV-seronegative. The CDR3 nucleotides are TGTGCCAGCAGTTACAGTAGCGGGAGGGTCAGAAATGAGCAGTTCTTC. Its translation is CASSYSSGRVRNEQFF.